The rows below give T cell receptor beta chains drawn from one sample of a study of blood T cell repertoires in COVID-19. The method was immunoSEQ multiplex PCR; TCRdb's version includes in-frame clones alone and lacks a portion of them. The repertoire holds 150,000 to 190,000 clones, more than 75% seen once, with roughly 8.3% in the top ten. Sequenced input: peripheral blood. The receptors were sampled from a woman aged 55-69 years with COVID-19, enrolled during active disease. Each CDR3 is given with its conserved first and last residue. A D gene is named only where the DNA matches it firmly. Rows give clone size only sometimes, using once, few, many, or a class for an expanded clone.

CDR3: CASSLSGIYNEQFF; DNA: TGTGCCAGCAGCTTATCGGGGATCTACAATGAGCAGTTCTTC; D: -; J: TRBJ2-1; size: -; V: TRBV11-2
CDR3: CASRRGGQPQHF; DNA: TGTGCCAGTAGAAGGGGGGGTCAGCCCCAGCATTTT; D: -; J: TRBJ1-5; size: once; V: TRBV19
CDR3: CASTHLGRGGGTEAFF; DNA: TGTGCCAGCACCCACCTGGGGAGGGGAGGGGGCACTGAAGCTTTCTTT; D: -; J: TRBJ1-1; size: -; V: TRBV5-5
CDR3: CASSSTGTSPLHF; DNA: TGTGCCAGCAGCTCGACAGGGACTTCACCCCTCCACTTT; D: TRBD1; J: TRBJ1-6; size: -; V: TRBV7-6
CDR3: CASSYGGARTEAFF; DNA: TGTGCCAGCAGTTACGGGGGGGCGCGGACTGAAGCTTTCTTT; D: -; J: TRBJ1-1; size: -; V: TRBV6-5
CDR3: CAVAGGGYEQYF; DNA: TGTGCCGTGGCGGGAGGGGGCTACGAGCAGTACTTC; D: TRBD2; J: TRBJ2-7; size: -; V: TRBV10-3
CDR3: CASSQGQAPYEQYF; DNA: TGCGCCAGCAGCCAAGGGCAGGCCCCCTACGAGCAGTACTTC; D: -; J: TRBJ2-7; size: few; V: TRBV4-1
CDR3: CASSDSFGRQGYNEQFF; DNA: TGTGCCAGCAGTGACTCTTTCGGGCGGCAGGGTTACAATGAGCAGTTCTTC; D: -; J: TRBJ2-1; size: -; V: TRBV6-4
CDR3: CASSSYSNQPQHF; DNA: TGTGCCAGCAGTTCCTATAGCAATCAGCCCCAGCATTTT; D: -; J: TRBJ1-5; size: -; V: TRBV6-6
CDR3: CASSSGAIRGNQPQHF; DNA: TGTGCCAGCAGTTCAGGTGCCATTCGCGGCAATCAGCCCCAGCATTTT; D: -; J: TRBJ1-5; size: -; V: TRBV6-6
CDR3: CASSGQAHPGAFF; DNA: TGTGCCAGCAGTGGGCAGGCCCACCCAGGAGCTTTCTTT; D: -; J: TRBJ1-1; size: -; V: TRBV2
CDR3: CASSRGTLRLAYEQYF; DNA: TGTGCCAGCAGCCGAGGGACTTTACGCCTAGCCTACGAGCAGTACTTC; D: -; J: TRBJ2-7; size: few; V: TRBV14
CDR3: CASSFGTSGNTGELFF; DNA: TGTGCCAGCAGCTTTGGGACTAGCGGGAACACCGGGGAGCTGTTTTTT; D: TRBD2; J: TRBJ2-2; size: -; V: TRBV5-4
CDR3: CASRFSSGHLNQPQHF; DNA: TGTGCCAGCAGGTTCAGCTCGGGACACCTCAATCAGCCCCAGCATTTT; D: -; J: TRBJ1-5; size: -; V: TRBV2